The TCR beta chain under discussion was sequenced for a study of blood T cell repertoires in COVID-19. In the study overall: Spain, Italy and the United States supplied samples that represented acute and convalescent COVID-19.

The CDR3 extends over 16 amino acids. V was pared by 1 base and J by 5 bases, with 7 bases of the junction left unmatched. Per the germline V gene, CDR1 is SGHAT and CDR2 is FQNNGV. Only in-frame clones appear in the TCRdb table, and some are missing; sequencing was by immunoSEQ multiplex PCR. This table has some 200,000 clones, about 85% appearing once. This TCR was sampled from a man between 60 and 75 years old with active or convalescent COVID-19. The material sequenced was peripheral blood. The chain recombines TRBV11-2 with TRBJ2-5; TRBD2 agrees at 10 bases. CDR3 in DNA: TGTGCCAGCAGCTTAGCGCTAGCGGGGGCGGGGGAGACCCAGTACTTC. Its translation is CASSLALAGAGETQYF.